This T cell receptor (beta chain) came from a study of blood T cell repertoires in COVID-19. As originally analysed: Reference gene primer amplification in the assay estimated nucleated cell counts. Assay: immunoSEQ multiplex PCR; the TCRdb copy retains only in-frame clones and omits some. D and trimming were read from the DNA, whereas the V and J calls and clone size are those reported in that table. Of 150,000 to 180,000 clones in the sample, roughly 80% were seen once. This CDR3 spans 14 amino acids. Germline values: CDR1 LNHDA, CDR2 SQIVND (reference sequence). V lost 3 bases, J lost 1 base, and 9 bases lay in between.

The sample comprised peripheral blood. The rearrangement links TRBV19 to TRBJ1-1; D is uncertain. The receptor was derived from a man between 60 and 75 years old with acute or convalescent COVID-19. The CDR3 reads CASSIGIANTEAFF. In DNA form, the CDR3 reads TGTGCCAGTAGTATCGGGATAGCGAACACTGAAGCTTTCTTT.